Listed below are T cell receptor beta chains from one sample, sequenced in a study of T-cell memory formation after mild COVID-19. TCRdb re-called the 5' RACE reads with MiXCR, one entry per CDR3 protein. The data hold around 200,000 distinct CDR3 sequences, with about a fifth observed a single time. Material for sequencing was PBMCs or a T cell subset sorted from them (not recorded which). These receptors all stem from a man aged 18 to 29 who had mild COVID-19 (a few samples of this study predate the infection). Cell type and time point are not known. CDR3s include the opening cysteine and the closing phenylalanine or tryptophan. A D gene is named only where the DNA matches it firmly. Only some rows state a clone size, as once, few, many or a class for expanded clones.

size: few; D: -; V: TRBV4-1; J: TRBJ1-3; CDR3: CASSQDGIDRSGNTIYF; DNA: TGCGCCAGCAGCCAAGACGGGATTGACAGGTCTGGAAACACCATATATTTT
size: -; D: -; V: TRBV18; J: TRBJ2-1; CDR3: CASSYGTDGPQFF; DNA: TGTGCCAGCTCCTATGGGACGGACGGACCACAGTTCTTC
size: -; D: -; V: TRBV5-1; J: TRBJ2-5; CDR3: CASSRGGVQETQYF; DNA: TGCGCCAGCAGCAGAGGAGGGGTTCAAGAGACCCAGTACTTC
size: -; D: TRBD1; V: TRBV5-4; J: TRBJ2-5; CDR3: CASSLWGFGDRREETQYF; DNA: TGTGCCAGCAGCTTGTGGGGTTTCGGGGACAGGCGGGAAGAGACCCAGTACTTC
size: few; D: TRBD1; V: TRBV20-1; J: TRBJ2-3; CDR3: CSARAAGQAPDTQYF; DNA: TGCAGTGCTAGGGCCGCGGGACAGGCACCAGATACGCAGTATTTT
size: few; D: -; V: TRBV5-1; J: TRBJ1-1; CDR3: CASRGGEGIPEAFF; DNA: TGCGCCAGCAGAGGTGGGGAAGGGATTCCTGAAGCTTTCTTT
size: -; D: -; V: TRBV20-1; J: TRBJ1-2; CDR3: CSAEGLWGYGYTF; DNA: TGCAGTGCTGAGGGGCTTTGGGGGTATGGCTACACCTTC
size: -; D: -; V: TRBV11-2; J: TRBJ1-4; CDR3: CASSPRQGVDEKLFF; DNA: TGTGCCAGCAGCCCGCGGCAGGGAGTGGATGAAAAACTGTTTTTT
size: few; D: -; V: TRBV24-1; J: TRBJ2-7; CDR3: CATSSWQGSYEQYF; DNA: TGTGCCACCAGTTCCTGGCAGGGATCCTACGAGCAGTACTTC
size: -; D: TRBD2; V: TRBV7-2; J: TRBJ2-3; CDR3: CASSWLAADTQYF; DNA: TGTGCCAGCAGCTGGCTAGCGGCAGATACGCAGTATTTT
size: -; D: TRBD1; V: TRBV5-1; J: TRBJ2-1; CDR3: CASSSPGQYNEQFF; DNA: TGCGCCAGCAGCTCCCCGGGACAGTACAATGAGCAGTTCTTC
size: -; D: -; V: TRBV5-1; J: TRBJ2-3; CDR3: CASSFVTSPQYF; DNA: TGCGCCAGCAGCTTCGTTACTAGTCCGCAGTATTTT
size: few; D: -; V: TRBV7-2; J: TRBJ1-2; CDR3: CASSSNSRGTGYGYTF; DNA: TGTGCCAGCAGCTCTAATTCCAGGGGAACTGGCTATGGCTACACCTTC
size: few; D: -; V: TRBV7-9; J: TRBJ1-1; CDR3: CASSLARGDSEAFF; DNA: TGTGCCAGCAGCTTAGCCCGGGGGGACTCTGAAGCTTTCTTT
size: few; D: TRBD1; V: TRBV7-2; J: TRBJ1-1; CDR3: CASSFSGTGFGTEAFF; DNA: TGTGCCAGCAGCTTCTCCGGGACAGGGTTTGGCACTGAAGCTTTCTTT
size: -; D: -; V: TRBV12-3/TRBV12-4; J: TRBJ2-2; CDR3: CASSSGELFF; DNA: TGTGCCAGCAGTTCCGGGGAGCTGTTTTTT
size: many; D: -; V: TRBV6-6; J: TRBJ2-2; CDR3: CASSHNTGELFF; DNA: TGTGCCAGCAGTCACAACACCGGGGAGCTGTTTTTT
size: many; D: TRBD2; V: TRBV5-1; J: TRBJ2-1; CDR3: CASSLVAGGLTNEQFF; DNA: TGCGCCAGCAGCTTGGTAGCGGGGGGGCTTACGAATGAGCAGTTCTTC
size: few; D: TRBD2; V: TRBV4-2; J: TRBJ2-3; CDR3: CASSPGRLAVADTQYF; DNA: TGTGCCAGCAGCCCCGGAAGACTAGCGGTCGCAGATACGCAGTATTTT
size: few; D: -; V: TRBV5-6; J: TRBJ1-3; CDR3: CASSYRDGGNTIYF; DNA: TGTGCCAGCAGCTACCGGGACGGTGGAAACACCATATATTTT
size: once; D: -; V: TRBV18; J: TRBJ1-3; CDR3: CANRAPSGNTIYF; DNA: TGTGCTAACAGGGCCCCCTCTGGAAACACCATATATTTT
size: few; D: TRBD1; V: TRBV2; J: TRBJ2-5; CDR3: CASSPGTGGQETQYF; DNA: TGTGCCAGCAGCCCCGGGACAGGTGGACAAGAGACCCAGTACTTC
size: few; D: -; V: TRBV6-2/TRBV6-3; J: TRBJ2-5; CDR3: CASSGNGGIETQYF; DNA: TGTGCCAGCAGTGGTAACGGGGGAATTGAGACCCAGTACTTC
size: -; D: TRBD2; V: TRBV4-3; J: TRBJ2-5; CDR3: CASSQDLAGGAWGETQYF; DNA: TGCGCCAGCAGCCAAGATTTGGCCGGGGGGGCTTGGGGAGAGACCCAGTACTTC
size: many; D: -; V: TRBV6-5; J: TRBJ1-2; CDR3: CASSDSTRKQGYTF; DNA: TGTGCCAGCAGTGACTCCACCCGTAAACAGGGCTACACCTTC
size: few; D: TRBD1; V: TRBV11-2; J: TRBJ1-4; CDR3: CASSFPPGQGDEKLFF; DNA: TGTGCCAGCAGCTTTCCCCCCGGACAGGGGGATGAAAAACTGTTTTTT
size: few; D: -; V: TRBV4-1; J: TRBJ2-3; CDR3: CASSPGFPGPRAADTQYF; DNA: TGCGCCAGCAGCCCGGGCTTCCCGGGACCCCGGGCCGCAGATACGCAGTATTTT
size: -; D: -; V: TRBV7-6; J: TRBJ2-5; CDR3: CASSLAESGQYF; DNA: TGTGCCAGCAGCTTAGCGGAGAGTGGGCAGTACTTC
size: -; D: -; V: TRBV20-1; J: TRBJ2-1; CDR3: CGPVRGSYNEQFF; DNA: TGCGGGCCGGTACGGGGGTCATACAATGAGCAGTTCTTC
size: -; D: TRBD1; V: TRBV6-5; J: TRBJ1-3; CDR3: CASSPGQGAGNTIYF; DNA: TGTGCCAGCAGTCCAGGACAGGGGGCTGGAAACACCATATATTTT
size: -; D: TRBD1; V: TRBV27; J: TRBJ2-4; CDR3: CASAVWGEGAHIQYF; DNA: TGTGCCAGCGCGGTTTGGGGCGAGGGGGCGCACATTCAGTACTTC
size: few; D: TRBD2; V: TRBV5-4; J: TRBJ2-3; CDR3: CASSAGGDTQYF; DNA: TGTGCCAGCAGCGCGGGGGGGGATACGCAGTATTTT
size: -; D: -; V: TRBV18; J: TRBJ1-1; CDR3: CASSPIEGTEAFF; DNA: TGTGCCAGCTCCCCCATTGAAGGGACTGAAGCTTTCTTT
size: few; D: TRBD2; V: TRBV5-1; J: TRBJ2-5; CDR3: CASSSVAGKETQYF; DNA: TGCGCCAGCAGCTCAGTAGCGGGGAAAGAGACCCAGTACTTC
size: -; D: -; V: TRBV3-1; J: TRBJ2-5; CDR3: CASSSVRGETQYF; DNA: TGTGCCAGCAGCTCGGTCAGGGGAGAGACCCAGTACTTC
size: -; D: -; V: TRBV5-1; J: TRBJ2-7; CDR3: CASSPRPNYEQYF; DNA: TGCGCCAGCAGCCCCAGACCGAACTACGAGCAGTACTTC
size: few; D: -; V: TRBV5-1; J: TRBJ2-6; CDR3: CASSLDRQAGANVLTF; DNA: TGCGCCAGCAGCTTGGACAGGCAGGCTGGGGCCAACGTCCTGACTTTC
size: -; D: TRBD2; V: TRBV5-1; J: TRBJ2-3; CDR3: CASSLASSGGTDTQYF; DNA: TGCGCCAGCAGCTTGGCATCTAGCGGGGGCACAGATACGCAGTATTTT
size: few; D: -; V: TRBV9; J: TRBJ2-5; CDR3: CASSVQGSRETQYF; DNA: TGTGCCAGCAGTGTTCAGGGGAGTAGGGAGACCCAGTACTTC
size: -; D: -; V: TRBV20-1; J: TRBJ2-5; CDR3: CSARVFVGGTQETQYF; DNA: TGCAGTGCTAGAGTCTTCGTCGGGGGAACCCAAGAGACCCAGTACTTC
size: -; D: -; V: TRBV12-3/TRBV12-4; J: TRBJ2-5; CDR3: CASSWGGWQETQYF; DNA: TGTGCCAGCAGTTGGGGCGGGTGGCAAGAGACCCAGTACTTC
size: -; D: -; V: TRBV7-2; J: TRBJ2-3; CDR3: CASSSRPVTDTQYF; DNA: TGTGCCAGCAGCTCTCGGCCGGTTACAGATACGCAGTATTTT
size: -; D: -; V: TRBV20-1; J: TRBJ2-3; CDR3: CSARDDRGTDTQYF; DNA: TGCAGTGCTAGAGATGACCGAGGCACAGATACGCAGTATTTT
size: few; D: -; V: TRBV7-2; J: TRBJ2-3; CDR3: CASRRFTDTQYF; DNA: TGTGCCAGCAGGAGATTCACAGATACGCAGTATTTT
size: few; D: TRBD2; V: TRBV7-2; J: TRBJ2-1; CDR3: CASSLVASGGANEQFF; DNA: TGTGCCAGCAGCTTAGTGGCTAGCGGGGGGGCCAATGAGCAGTTCTTC